This T cell receptor beta chain was documented in a study of blood T cell repertoires in COVID-19. At the level of the study: Sample material is recorded as cDNA or gDNA derived from T cells, B-cell-depleted T cells, or PBMCs.

Per the study methods: Quantification of nucleated cells was approximated via reference gene primer amplification. Clones were read by immunoSEQ multiplex PCR, and TCRdb kept only the in-frame ones, dropping some. V and J calls plus clone size are reproduced from that table; the DNA served to infer D and trimming. This sample has 130,000 to 150,000 clones, with roughly 90% found just once. V was shortened by 5 bases and J by 16 bases, with 20 bases between the two germline ends. Germline CDR1 reads GTSNPN; CDR2 reads SVGIG (reference sequence). CDR3 length: 12 amino acids. The chain is built from TRBV30 and TRBJ1-4; D possibly corresponds to TRBD1 (5 bases). The sequenced sample consisted of peripheral blood. The sequence was collected from a human donor in a cohort sampled during active COVID-19. The CDR3 loop reads CAWAPGHGGTFF. CDR3 nucleotide sequence: TGTGCCTGGGCCCCTGGACATGGGGGGACGTTTTTT.